This TCR beta chain was captured in a study of regulatory T cells in long-lasting Graves disease. Overall study results and limits: Since the sample size was small, accuracy may have been reduced.

Concerning this clonotype: Its cognate antigen is unknown. One end of the junction varies from germline; a read error may be responsible.

Arm-PCR of CDR3 regions and iRepertoire HTBI primers were used to build TCR beta libraries. TCRdb fed the multiplex PCR reads into MiXCR, producing one record per CDR3 protein. The repertoire holds 370,000 or so distinct CDR3 sequences, with around 15% as singletons. Per the germline V gene, CDR1 is MGHDK and CDR2 is SYGVNS. The CDR3 sequence is 15 residues long. As to time point: newly diagnosed GD, antithyroid drugs for less than 3 months. PBMCs provided the RNA from which the TCR library was made. These sequences were also reported in another study, on T cells in Graves' hyperthyroidism and ophthalmopathy. That source adds: A first-round RT-PCR of the TCR CDR3 used the HTBI primer set. Ophthalmopathy was identified by the model a median about 6.8 months ahead of onset.

The TCR was taken from a woman younger than 30 with Graves disease. Specimen: peripheral blood mononuclear cells (PBMCs), collected at new diagnosis, from a patient treated with antithyroid drugs. The V gene is TRBV25-1, the J gene TRBJ2-2; D possibly matches TRBD1 or TRBD2 (5 bases each). CDR3 region: CASSDPRGPPGVLFF. The DNA of the CDR3 is TGTGCCAGCAGTGACCCTAGGGGCCCACCCGGGGTGCTGTTTTTT.